There are many counts of the clone carrying this TCR beta chain. Researchers tagged individual cDNA molecules with unique molecular identifiers. TCRdb passed the 5' RACE reads through MiXCR, listing each CDR3 protein once. The sample lists tens of thousands of distinct CDR3 sequences; roughly 5.3% were seen once. The data originate from a study of early T cells in non-severe SARS-CoV-2 infection. The V segment lost 5 bases and the J segment 1 base; nucleotides outside the gene matches: 12. The CDR3 contains 17 residues. Per the germline V gene, CDR1 is LNHDA and CDR2 is SQIVND (reference sequence). What was sequenced was whole blood. This rearrangement joins TRBV19 to TRBJ1-1, with TRBD1 identical over 8 bases. The TCR sequence derives from an adult who was a healthcare worker with PCR-confirmed SARS-CoV-2 infection or an uninfected control (not recorded which). The CDR3 bases are TGTGCCAGTAGTCTGTACTCTCAGGGGGCGCCGAACACTGAAGCTTTCTTT. It encodes CASSLYSQGAPNTEAFF. The full variable domain, rest sourced from reference TRBV19 and TRBJ1-1, is DGGITQSPKYLFRKEGQNVTLSCEQNLNHDAMYWYRQDPGQGLRLIYYSQIVNDFQKGDIAEGYSVSREKKESFPLTVTSAQKNPTAFYLCASSLYSQGAPNTEAFFGQGTRLTVV.